This TCR beta chain was profiled in a study of regulatory and conventional T cells in breast cancer (dated by TCRdb to 2015 to 2017). A word on this clonotype: The antigen this receptor binds is unknown. There are no base qualities to consult, and no much larger clone falls within one base.

Library generation was performed with PCR. The sequencer was an Illumina MiSeq. TCRdb reworked the public reads: Q25 trimming with fastp, MiXCR clone assembly, productive beta chains retained. Here each entry gathers all rows of one CDR3 protein and keeps the most common genes and DNA. This sample lists about 10,000 distinct CDR3 sequences; around a third were detected once. Roughly 6.1% of the sample lies in the top ten. CDR1 and CDR2 are drawn from the germline V gene: SGHTA, FQGNSA. There are 14 amino acids in the CDR3, from cysteine to phenylalanine inclusive. The kept DNA is CDR3 alone, 42 bases in frame from the first base. V is cut by 3 bases and J by 5 bases, and the space between the germline ends is 12 bases.

The receptor's source is a male donor in good health. The source material was conventional T cells from blood. The chain links TRBV7-2 with TRBJ2-3; the D gene is possibly TRBD1 or TRBD2, each agreeing over 6 bases. The DNA reads TGTGCCAGCAGCTTTGCAGGGGAGGAAGATACGCAGTATTTT. It translates to CASSFAGEEDTQYF. Extended through the reference TRBV7-2 and TRBJ2-3 proteins, this CDR3 yields the full variable domain: GAGVSQSPSNKVTEKGKDVELRCDPISGHTALYWYRQSLGQGLEFLIYFQGNSAPDKSGLPSDRFSAERTGGSVSTLTIQRTQQEDSAVYLCASSFAGEEDTQYFGPGTRLTVL.